This TCR beta chain was identified in a study of cytomegalovirus exposure and HLA in healthy donors. Study-level results: HLA allele associations emerged for roughly 17,000 TCR beta sequences in a later analysis, at 0.05 false discovery rate. With DRB1 most and HLA-C fewest, TCR association rates differed between HLA loci in a later analysis. 87-base-pair reads could not separate some V segments, including TRBV6-2 and TRBV6-3.

Donors in the study were healthy people who gave bone marrow. On this clone itself: The antigen remains unidentified. At one boundary the junction diverges from the germline segment, which might be a read error.

60 Vbeta and 13 Jbeta primers were used in PCR. Some clones are missing from TCRdb's copy, which holds only in-frame ones; the method was immunoSEQ multiplex PCR. The repertoire holds about 150,000 clones, with approximately 80% as singletons. The CDR3 loop spans 17 amino acids. CDR1 is SEHNR and CDR2 is FQNEAQ in the germline V gene (reference sequence). Sequencing input: PBMCs. The source is a woman in her thirties or forties in good health and CMV-seropositive. The chain has TRBV7-9 and TRBJ1-5; 11 positions agree with TRBD1. The CDR3 region has the DNA TGTTCCAGCAGCTTAGCCGGGACAGGGGGGAGCAATCAGCCCCAGCATTTT. This sequence encodes CSSSLAGTGGSNQPQHF.